This record covers a single TCR beta chain. The antigen remains undetermined. This entry is derived from a study of cytomegalovirus exposure and HLA in healthy donors. Points from the study as a whole: The likely origin of a cluster of highly shared sequence variants was a sequencing artifact. Several of the most significant clusters appeared linked to common viral pathogens, based on a later analysis.

Germline CDR1 is LNHDA and CDR2 is SQIVND (reference sequence). Trimming stripped 3 bases from V and 6 bases from J, with 13 bases between. The CDR3 is made up of 14 amino acids. In the PCR, 60 Vbeta and 13 Jbeta primers were used. Here immunoSEQ multiplex PCR was the method, and the copy in TCRdb shows in-frame clones only, minus some. The data show some 190,000 clones, around 80% seen once. The clonotype originates from a woman aged 35 to 49 in good health and CMV-seronegative. This chain uses TRBV19 with TRBJ2-3; maybe TRBD1 (6 bases). The sequencing sample was made of PBMCs. CDR3 coding DNA: TGTGCCAGTAGTATTCGCCAGGGGTTGGATACGCAGTATTTT. Translating it yields CASSIRQGLDTQYF.